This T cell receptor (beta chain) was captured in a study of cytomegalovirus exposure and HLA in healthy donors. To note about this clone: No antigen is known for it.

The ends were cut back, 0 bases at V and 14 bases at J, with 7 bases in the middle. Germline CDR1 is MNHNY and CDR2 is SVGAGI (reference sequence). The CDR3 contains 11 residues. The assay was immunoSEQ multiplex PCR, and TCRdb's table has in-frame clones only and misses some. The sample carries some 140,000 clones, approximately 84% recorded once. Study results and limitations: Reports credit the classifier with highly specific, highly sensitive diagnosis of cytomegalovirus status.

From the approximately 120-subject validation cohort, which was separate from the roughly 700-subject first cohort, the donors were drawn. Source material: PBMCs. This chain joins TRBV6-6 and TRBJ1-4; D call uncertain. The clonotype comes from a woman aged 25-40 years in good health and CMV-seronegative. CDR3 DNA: TGTGCCAGCAGTTACTCGATTCGGCTGTTTTTT. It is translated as CASSYSIRLFF.